The clone carrying this T cell receptor (beta chain) was recorded a few times. Its antigen is not known. This sample was included in a study of cytomegalovirus exposure and HLA in healthy donors. General study findings and limits: With DRB1 most and HLA-C fewest, TCR association rates differed between HLA loci in a later analysis. A few CMV-associated chains proved CMV antigen-specific in vitro.

It was with 60 Vbeta and 13 Jbeta primers that the PCR ran. Per the authors' pipeline: An analysis that came later counted roughly 80 million unique TCR beta chains, 10 million to 12 million shared. This table comes from immunoSEQ multiplex PCR, and its TCRdb copy is limited to in-frame clones, with some not included. V and J calls and clone size are as listed in that table; D and trimming were resolved from the DNA. The sample consists of about 87,000 clones, 7.6% of them appearing once. The germline V gene encodes CDR1 LNHNV and CDR2 YYDKDF (reference sequence). The CDR3 contains 13 residues. Germline trimming cut 3 bases from V and 5 bases from J; bases unmatched to any gene: 4.

The source of this sequence is a man between 45 and 60 years old in good health and CMV-seronegative. The specimen sequenced was PBMCs. V and J are TRBV15 and TRBJ2-7; 7 bases line up with TRBD1. CDR3 protein: CATSRRTGDEQYF. DNA for the CDR3: TGTGCCACCAGCAGGAGAACAGGGGACGAGCAGTACTTC.